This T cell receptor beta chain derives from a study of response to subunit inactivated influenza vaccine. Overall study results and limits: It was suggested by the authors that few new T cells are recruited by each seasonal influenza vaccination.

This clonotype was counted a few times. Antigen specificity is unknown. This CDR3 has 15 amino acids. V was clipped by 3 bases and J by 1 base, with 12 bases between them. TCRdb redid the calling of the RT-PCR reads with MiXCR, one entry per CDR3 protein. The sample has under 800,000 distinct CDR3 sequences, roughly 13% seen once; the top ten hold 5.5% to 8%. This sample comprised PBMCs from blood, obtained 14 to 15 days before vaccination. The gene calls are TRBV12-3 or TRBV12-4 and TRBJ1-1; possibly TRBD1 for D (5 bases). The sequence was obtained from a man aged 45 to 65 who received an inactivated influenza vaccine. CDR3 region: CASSLLARANTEAFF. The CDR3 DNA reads TGTGCCAGCAGTTTGCTTGCCAGGGCGAACACTGAAGCTTTCTTT.